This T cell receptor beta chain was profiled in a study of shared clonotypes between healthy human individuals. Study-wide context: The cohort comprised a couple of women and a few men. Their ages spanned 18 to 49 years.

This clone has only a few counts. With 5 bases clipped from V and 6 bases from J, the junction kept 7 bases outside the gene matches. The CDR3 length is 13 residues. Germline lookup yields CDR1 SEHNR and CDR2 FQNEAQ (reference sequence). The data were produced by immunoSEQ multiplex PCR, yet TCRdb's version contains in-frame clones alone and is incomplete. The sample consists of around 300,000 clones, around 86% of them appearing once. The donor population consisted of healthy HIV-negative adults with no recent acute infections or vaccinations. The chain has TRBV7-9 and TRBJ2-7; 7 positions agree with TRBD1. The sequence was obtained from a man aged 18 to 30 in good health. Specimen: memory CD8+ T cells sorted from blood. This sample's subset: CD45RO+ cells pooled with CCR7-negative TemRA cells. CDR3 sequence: CASSPRDRAEQYF. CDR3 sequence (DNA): TGTGCCAGCAGCCCACGAGACAGGGCCGAGCAGTACTTC.